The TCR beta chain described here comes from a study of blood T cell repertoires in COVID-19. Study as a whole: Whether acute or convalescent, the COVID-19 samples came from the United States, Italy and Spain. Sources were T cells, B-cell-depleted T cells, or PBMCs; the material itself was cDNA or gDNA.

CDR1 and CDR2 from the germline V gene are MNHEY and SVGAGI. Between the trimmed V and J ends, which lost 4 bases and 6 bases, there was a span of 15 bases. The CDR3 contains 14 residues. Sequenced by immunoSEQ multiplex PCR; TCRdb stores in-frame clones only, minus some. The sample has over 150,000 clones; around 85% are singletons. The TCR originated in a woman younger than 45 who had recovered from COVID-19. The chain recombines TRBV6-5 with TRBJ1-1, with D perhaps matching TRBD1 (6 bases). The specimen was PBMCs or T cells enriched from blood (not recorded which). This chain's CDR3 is CASSSPRGWAEAFF. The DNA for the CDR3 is TGTGCCAGCAGTTCCCCCAGGGGATGGGCTGAAGCTTTCTTT.